This TCR beta chain derives from a study of blood T cells in healthy people across ages. The second PCR ran 7 to 11 cycles with a sample-barcoded 5' primer and J-beta primers. TCRdb used MiXCR to reprocess the 5' RACE reads, holding one entry per CDR3 protein. This sample has under 2 million distinct CDR3 sequences, with 30% to 40% found just once. To note about this clonotype: A much more abundant neighbour one base away suggests this may be a read error.

The V and J ends lost 1 base and 4 bases respectively, with 14 bases between them. This CDR3 has 15 amino acids. Germline CDR1 is SGHDT and CDR2 is YYEEEE. The chain joins TRBV5-6 to TRBJ1-2; no definite D call. This TCR was recovered from a woman aged 25 to 45 in good health. The sequencing sample was made of blood. The DNA of the CDR3 is TGTGCCAGCAGCTTGCGGGGAAAGAACGCCTATGGCTACACCTTC. Encoded protein: CASSLRGKNAYGYTF.